This T cell receptor beta chain was observed in a study of blood T cell repertoires in COVID-19. Germline CDR1 is SGHDT and CDR2 is YYEEEE. This CDR3 region has 15 residues. V was cut by 1 base and J by 7 bases, with 17 bases left in between. Generated by immunoSEQ multiplex PCR, the TCRdb table keeps only in-frame clones and is missing some. The repertoire consists of just under 85,000 clones, with roughly 86% occurring once and the leading ten covering under 8.5%. This chain connects TRBV5-6 to TRBJ1-2; no firm D call. The clonotype comes from a man older than 75 with active or convalescent COVID-19. The specimen sequenced was peripheral blood. CDR3: CASSLLEGTPGGYTF. The DNA for the CDR3 is TGTGCCAGCAGCTTGTTGGAGGGTACTCCCGGTGGCTACACCTTC.